This passage covers 18 T cell receptor beta chains from one sample sequenced in a study of T cell repertoires in cytomegalovirus infection. MiXCR, applied by TCRdb to the reads, yields one record per CDR3 protein. This sample has around 280,000 distinct CDR3 sequences, with around 10% found just once. Sequencing input: PBMCs. Receptor source: a human donor in good health (CMV status not recorded). Some clones in this sample may be carry-over from other donors' samples.

This clonotype showed up many times. The chain employs TRBV20-1 and TRBJ2-1; the D gene could be TRBD1 or TRBD2 (5 bases each). The length of the CDR3 is 14 residues. CDR1 and CDR2 from the germline V gene are DFQATT and SNEGSKA (reference sequence). Trimming left V 5 bases short and J 0 bases short, with 11 bases between. As DNA, the CDR3 is TGCAGTGCTGGCAGGGCGGGCTCCTACAATGAGCAGTTCTTC. As protein: CSAGRAGSYNEQFF.

The table lists this clonotype with many counts. This sequence joins TRBV20-1 and TRBJ2-5; 12 bases map to TRBD2. The CDR3 loop spans 15 amino acids. Germline CDR1 DFQATT, CDR2 SNEGSKA (reference sequence). With 6 bases clipped from V and 4 bases from J, the junction kept 9 bases outside the gene matches. This CDR3 reads CSAQLAGGERETQYF. CDR3 bases: TGCAGTGCCCAACTAGCGGGGGGAGAGCGAGAGACCCAGTACTTC.

This clonotype was observed many times. CDR3 nucleotide sequence: TGCAGTGCTAGGGCCGGGGGACAGCCCCAGCATTTT. It encodes CSARAGGQPQHF. The chain combines TRBV20-1 with TRBJ1-5; D is possibly TRBD1 (5 bases). The CDR3 totals 12 residues. Trimming took 3 bases from V and 7 from J, leaving 10 bases between them. The germline gives CDR1 DFQATT, CDR2 SNEGSKA (reference sequence).

This clonotype was found many times. The chain uses TRBV7-2 and TRBJ1-3; no reliable D call. The ends were cut back, 8 bases at V and 0 bases at J, with 5 bases in the middle. The CDR3 consists of 12 residues. Looked up from germline, CDR1 is SGHTA and CDR2 is FQGNSA. For the CDR3, the DNA is TGTGCCAGCGGGTTCTCTGGAAACACCATATATTTT. Translation: CASGFSGNTIYF.

This clonotype has a count of ten or more. The gene calls are TRBV5-1 and TRBJ1-1; maybe TRBD1 (6 bases). The CDR3 has 18 residues. Trimming took off 0 bases at V and 0 bases at J, with 18 bases between the two ends. Germline CDR1 reads SGHRS; CDR2 reads YFSETQ. The CDR3 DNA is TGCGCCAGCAGCTTGGGTAGGCGGGGGCTACTCATGAACACTGAAGCTTTCTTT. Translation gives CASSLGRRGLLMNTEAFF.

The chain uses TRBV18 and TRBJ2-7, with D hard to call. The length of the CDR3 is 14 residues. CDR1 KGHSH and CDR2 LQKENI come from the germline V gene. V gave up 3 bases and J gave up 3 bases, with 12 bases separating them. The DNA of the CDR3 is TGTGCCAGCTCACCGGCGTCCGACGGCTACGAGCAGTACGTC. This encodes CASSPASDGYEQYV.

This clonotype was observed at least ten times. The chain couples TRBV7-9 to TRBJ1-1, with 10 nucleotides matching TRBD1. Germline CDR1 SEHNR, CDR2 FQNEAQ (reference sequence). J gave up 1 base and V 5 bases, and 13 bases lay outside the gene matches. The CDR3 contains 18 residues. CDR3 sequence (DNA): TGTGCCAGCAGCCATCGGGGACAGGGGTTTAATAGGAACACTGAAGCTTTCTTT. Amino acids: CASSHRGQGFNRNTEAFF.

The sample holds many counts of this clonotype. This chain uses TRBV5-1 with TRBJ2-1; D is ambiguous. Trimming took 0 bases from V and 5 from J, leaving 9 bases between them. From germline, CDR1 is SGHRS and CDR2 YFSETQ. The CDR3 has 14 amino acids. The CDR3 coding sequence is TGCGCCAGCAGCTTGGCCGGAAAGAACAATGAGCAGTTCTTC. Protein: CASSLAGKNNEQFF.

This clonotype was observed a few times. This sequence may be a read error, since a much larger clone differs from it by one base. The J gene is TRBJ2-3, the V gene TRBV7-2; no clear D gene. V lost 1 base, J lost 1 base, and 6 bases lay in between. The CDR3 spans 14 residues. CDR1 and CDR2 from the germline V gene are SGHTA and FQGNSA. CDR3 sequence reads: CASSLDRRTDTQYF. The CDR3 nucleotides are TGTGCCAGCAGCTTAGACAGACGCACAGATACGCAGTATTTT.

This clonotype has just a few counts. The rearrangement joins TRBV7-9 to TRBJ2-1; 14 nucleotides align to TRBD2. Unmatched junction bases numbered 10, after V lost 3 bases and J lost 0 bases. Germline V CDR1 and CDR2: SEHNR, FQNEAQ (reference sequence). The CDR3 consists of 20 residues. The CDR3 DNA sequence: TGTGCCAGCAGCTTTCCGACTAGCGGGGGGGATACGAGCTCCTACAATGAGCAGTTCTTC. It is translated as CASSFPTSGGDTSSYNEQFF.

This clonotype was recorded only once. A much larger clonotype is one base distant, so this may be a read error. This sequence joins TRBV7-9 and TRBJ1-1; D gene ambiguous. The CDR3 covers 14 residues. The V gene's germline CDR1 is SEHNR and CDR2 FQNEAQ (reference sequence). The CDR3 here is CANSPNMGRAEAFF. The CDR3 nucleotides read TGTGCCAACAGCCCGAACATGGGTAGGGCTGAAGCTTTCTTT.

This clonotype has at least ten counts. The gene calls are TRBV6-2 or TRBV6-3 and TRBJ2-7, with D hard to call. The germline V gene has CDR1 MNHEY and CDR2 SVGEGT. This CDR3 has 16 residues. The CDR3 nucleotides are TGTGCCAGCAGTTACGGTCGACTTGGGAACTCCTACGAACAGTACGTC. This codes for CASSYGRLGNSYEQYV.

The gene calls are TRBV29-1 and TRBJ2-2, with 10 bases lining up with TRBD1. Germline V lookup: CDR1 SQVTM, CDR2 ANQGSEA. Losses at the gene ends were 4 bases for V and 4 bases for J; bases not matched to a gene: 12. The CDR3 is made up of 17 amino acids. The CDR3, as DNA: TGCAGCGTTGGAATCGTGGGATGGACAGGGGGCACCGGGGAGCTGTTTTTT. Translating gives CSVGIVGWTGGTGELFF.

The CDR3, as DNA: TGTGCCATCAGTGAGTCGAAGAACACCATATATTTT. Amino acids: CAISESKNTIYF. J is TRBJ1-3 and V is TRBV10-3; no definite D call. Looked up from germline, CDR1 is ENHRY and CDR2 is SYGVKD. The CDR3 is 12 amino acids. The V end was cut by 0 bases, the J end by 7 bases, with 4 bases between.

The chain employs TRBV29-1 and TRBJ1-2; no clear D. In germline, CDR1 is SQVTM, CDR2 ANQGSEA. The germline V and J ends were trimmed by 0 bases and 2 bases, with 13 bases remaining between them. The CDR3 has 15 residues. CDR3 sequence (DNA): TGCAGCGTTGAAGATACGCAGTCTTTAAACTATGGCTACACCTTC. Amino acids: CSVEDTQSLNYGYTF.

This clonotype has ten or more counts. CDR3: CSARGTGTYEQFF. The DNA of the CDR3 is TGCAGTGCTAGAGGGACAGGGACCTATGAGCAGTTCTTC. V gene TRBV20-1 combines with J gene TRBJ2-1; 8 bases map to TRBD1. The ends lost 1 base at V and 8 bases at J; junction bases unmatched: 4. Germline CDR1 is DFQATT and CDR2 is SNEGSKA (reference sequence). CDR3 length: 13 amino acids.

This clonotype was seen many times. This chain uses TRBV6-5 with TRBJ1-6, with D possibly TRBD1 on 5 matching bases. The ends were cut back, 2 bases at V and 7 bases at J, with 15 bases in the middle. The CDR3 totals 16 residues. Germline V gene data show CDR1 as MNHEY and CDR2 as SVGAGI. In nucleotides, the CDR3 is TGTGCCAGCAGTTACGGGACGGACCTTGGGAATTCACCCCTCCACTTT. This codes for CASSYGTDLGNSPLHF.

About this clonotype itself: The conserved phenylalanine or tryptophan is not found at the CDR3 terminus, so this likely reflects a read error. CDR3 in amino acids: CSARDTGVGEAFL. DNA of the CDR3: TGCAGTGCTAGAGATACGGGGGTTGGTGAAGCTTTCCTT. The chain carries TRBV20-1 and TRBJ1-1; D is perhaps TRBD1 (5 bases). The V end lost 0 bases, the J end lost 7 bases, and 12 bases lay between the germline ends. CDR1 and CDR2 from the germline V gene are DFQATT and SNEGSKA (reference sequence). The CDR3 is made up of 13 amino acids.